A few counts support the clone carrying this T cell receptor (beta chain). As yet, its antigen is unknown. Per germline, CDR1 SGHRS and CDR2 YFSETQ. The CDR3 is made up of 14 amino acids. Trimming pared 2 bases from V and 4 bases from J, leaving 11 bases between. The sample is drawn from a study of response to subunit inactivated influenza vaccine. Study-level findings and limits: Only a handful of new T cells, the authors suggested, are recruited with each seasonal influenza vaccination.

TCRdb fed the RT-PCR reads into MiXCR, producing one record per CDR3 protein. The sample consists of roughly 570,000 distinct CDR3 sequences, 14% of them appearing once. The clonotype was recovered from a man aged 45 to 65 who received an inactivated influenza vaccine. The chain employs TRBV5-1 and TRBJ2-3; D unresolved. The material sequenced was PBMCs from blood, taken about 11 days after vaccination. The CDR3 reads CASSLTRWADTQYF. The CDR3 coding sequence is TGCGCCAGCAGCTTAACTCGTTGGGCAGATACGCAGTATTTT.